This passage covers 10 T cell receptor beta chains from one sample sequenced in a study of beta chain features in type 1 diabetes. TCRB transcripts that were expressed got sequenced, as all of the isolated RNA had been reverse transcribed. Method: immunoSEQ multiplex PCR; TCRdb's copy keeps in-frame clones and lacks some. The sample yields under 250,000 clones, 11% seen once. The sequenced sample consisted of central memory CD4+ T cells from blood. All receptors derive from a man younger than 35 in good health.

This chain links TRBV29-1 with TRBJ2-1; a weak D match, TRBD2 (6 bases). Germline V gene data show CDR1 as SQVTM and CDR2 as ANQGSEA. This CDR3 is built from 15 residues. Deletions cut 4 bases from V and 0 bases from J, with 13 bases between. CDR3 sequence (DNA): TGCAGCGTTGGTGGCGGGGCGTCCTCCTACAATGAGCAGTTCTTC. Amino acid sequence: CSVGGGASSYNEQFF.

The rearrangement uses TRBV28 and TRBJ1-1; 8 nucleotides align to TRBD1. The germline V gene encodes CDR1 MDHEN and CDR2 SYDVKM. The J segment lost 2 bases and the V segment lost 7 bases, leaving 9 bases of the junction unmatched. The CDR3 runs to 15 residues. CDR3 protein: CASKQGAARNTEAFF. The DNA of the CDR3 is TGTGCCAGCAAGCAGGGGGCCGCAAGAAACACTGAAGCTTTCTTT.

This clone showed up many times. This rearrangement joins TRBV2 to TRBJ2-7; TRBD2 matches at 10 bases. J was trimmed by 4 bases and V by 6 bases; bases with no gene match: 9. The CDR3 totals 15 residues. From germline, CDR1 is SNHLY and CDR2 FYNNEI. Here the CDR3 reads CASRTASGGFYEQYF. The CDR3 DNA reads TGTGCCAGCAGAACAGCTAGCGGGGGTTTTTACGAGCAGTACTTC.

This clone was picked up a small number of times. The genes are TRBV6-1 and TRBJ2-3; possibly TRBD1 for D (6 bases). Germline CDR1 is MNHNS and CDR2 is SASEGT. V was shortened by 4 bases and J by 2 bases, with 10 bases between the two germline ends. The CDR3 loop spans 14 amino acids. CDR3 protein: CASSAGHPTDTQYF. In DNA form, the CDR3 reads TGTGCCAGCAGTGCGGGACACCCCACAGATACGCAGTATTTT.

V is TRBV15 and J is TRBJ2-1; TRBD1 agrees at 7 bases. The V and J ends lost 1 base and 3 bases, in that order; junction bases with no gene match: 15. Germline V gene lookup returns CDR1 LNHNV and CDR2 YYDKDF (reference sequence). CDR3 length: 19 residues. The chain's CDR3 is CATSRATGFNLELYNEQFF. In DNA form, the CDR3 reads TGTGCCACCAGCAGAGCGACAGGGTTTAACCTTGAGCTCTACAATGAGCAGTTCTTC.

This chain uses TRBV9 with TRBJ2-5; possible D gene TRBD2, 5 bases. Trimming took off 0 bases at V and 4 bases at J, with 19 bases between the two ends. The CDR3 runs to 17 residues. CDR1 is SGDLS, CDR2 YYNGEE, per germline. Here the CDR3 DNA reads TGTGCCAGCAGCGTAGCCCCCACTAGGGTGTGGGGAGAGACCCAGTACTTC. Translating gives CASSVAPTRVWGETQYF.

This clone was found a few times. This chain joins TRBV5-6 and TRBJ2-3; D gene ambiguous. The CDR3 spans 16 residues. CDR1 is SGHDT, CDR2 YYEEEE, per germline. The V and J ends lost 1 base and 3 bases respectively, with 15 bases between them. The CDR3 DNA reads TGTGCCAGCAGCTTGAGGTCCAGAGGTACAACAGATACGCAGTATTTT. Its protein product is CASSLRSRGTTDTQYF.

A few counts support this clone. The genes are TRBV15 and TRBJ2-2; 9 nucleotides match TRBD1. Germline V gene data show CDR1 as LNHNV and CDR2 as YYDKDF (reference sequence). With V trimmed by 4 bases and J by 5 bases, 5 bases remained unmatched. The CDR3 loop spans 15 amino acids. The CDR3 is CATSKGQGMTGELFF. In DNA form, the CDR3 reads TGTGCCACCAGCAAGGGACAGGGAATGACCGGGGAGCTGTTTTTT.

This clone was observed a few times. J is TRBJ1-1 and V is TRBV6-4; no clear D gene. V lost 6 bases to trimming and J lost 0 bases, with 11 bases between them. This CDR3 is built from 14 residues. Germline V gene data show CDR1 as MRHNA and CDR2 as SNTAGT. CDR3 sequence: CASRPTGMNTEAFF. As DNA, the CDR3 is TGTGCCAGCAGACCGACGGGGATGAACACTGAAGCTTTCTTT.

This clone was observed a few times. CDR3 sequence reads: CATSGGTDTQYF. The CDR3 DNA follows: TGTGCCACCTCGGGGGGCACAGATACGCAGTATTTT. The chain employs TRBV6-5 and TRBJ2-3; D perhaps matches TRBD2 (6 bases). Germline V lookup: CDR1 MNHEY, CDR2 SVGAGI. The CDR3 has 12 amino acids. With 10 bases removed from V and 1 base from J, the gap between germline ends came to 9 bases.